The sequence of this TCR beta chain was determined in a study of cytomegalovirus exposure and HLA in healthy donors (dated by TCRdb to about 2017). Regarding the study in general: According to an earlier analysis of 587 of the donors, some 180 million T cells yielded roughly 100 million unique TCR beta sequences and roughly 280 Gb of sequence data. An early release that covered several hundred HLA-typed donors contained about 300 gigabases of sequencing data and around 85 million unique TCR sequences. Of the 398 genotyped donors, 75% to 85% were placed in the genetic ancestry cluster associated with self-reported Caucasian donors. The study was designed to test whether signatures of past pathogen exposure could be identified by cataloging public T cell receptors. The study profiled the T cell repertoires of about 640 subjects by immunosequencing and related them to cytomegalovirus serostatus. Along with the approximately 670-subject first cohort, a separate validation cohort of around 110 different subjects was used. The study combined high-throughput TCR immunosequencing, statistical association of individual TCRs with disease status, and machine learning to predict cytomegalovirus infection status. A later analysis re-examined previously published TCR beta repertoires from 610 or so donors and added high-resolution HLA genotyping to investigate patterns of TCR occurrence. In the later analysis, no new phenotypic data were used to find candidate immune exposures; instead, reliance was placed on TCR beta sequences and their occurrence across donors. To decide whether each TCR beta V gene segment behaved as functional or pseudogenic, an earlier analysis of approximately 620 of the donors relied on high-throughput TCR beta sequencing. Alongside the repertoire data, information on donor age, sex, ethnicity and CMV serostatus was compiled. In a later genetic analysis, genome-wide SNP genotypes for about 65% of the roughly 700 donors were used, and that subset was treated as a discovery cohort. All discovery cohort repertoires had been generated on a single sequencing platform. Both class I and class II loci were covered by HLA typing, at four-digit resolution. The number of typed donors differed by locus: about 620-640 for A, B, C, DRB1 and DQB1; approximately 520 for DQA1; 606 for DPA1; and some 450 for DPB1. Because of strong linkage in the cohort, five DR-DQ haplotypes were treated as single units for association and clustering. Across some 400 genotyped donors of the cohort, an average of approximately 240,000 unique TCR beta nucleotide sequences per donor were sequenced, and roughly 20% of those sequences were non-productive.

For CDR1 and CDR2, the germline V gene (reference sequence) lists GTSNPN and SVGIG. The junction carries 7 bases between V and J, which are trimmed by 2 bases and 0 bases respectively. The CDR3, cysteine through phenylalanine, is 14 amino acids long. Only the CDR3 DNA stays, 42 bases, in frame from base 1. What the research found in general, with its limitations: A later analysis reported that several top co-occurrence clusters appeared linked to parvovirus B19, influenza, CMV and Epstein-Barr virus. According to a later analysis, TCR association rates differed among HLA loci, with DRB1 alleles showing the most associated TCRs and HLA-C alleles showing the fewest. According to the authors, the approach could potentially be generalized to other disease states and immunological phenotypes. According to a later analysis, most CMV-associated TCR beta chains appeared to be HLA-restricted, and the HLA associations seemed to be driven largely by CMV exposure. Correlated functional status among segregating V segments might be attributable to linkage disequilibrium, but an unknown experimental factor could not be ruled out. In a later analysis, HLA-associated TCR beta chains showed more clonal expansion and lower generation probabilities than non-associated chains that were equally common. While some public TCRs were present in many individuals, most TCR sequences turned up only very rarely across donors. Roughly uniform sequencing depth across donors was assumed in presence/absence analyses, although this assumption may not hold. Because the 87-base-pair reads could not distinguish some IMGT-functional V segments, including TRBV6-2 and TRBV6-3, those segments were excluded. Because counts were too low, about 18 rarely observed V segments, including chromosome 9 orphons, were left out of the earlier analysis of 500 to 650 of the donors. A cluster of highly shared sequence variants was judged likely to represent a technical artifact of the sequencing pipeline. A further reported finding was that TCR beta sequences accurately predicted the HLA-A and HLA-B alleles for most subjects in the first cohort. An association between a missense DCLRE1C variant and V-gene and J-gene trimming of TCR beta chains was found in a later genetic analysis and replicated in an independent cohort. A few of the identified cytomegalovirus-associated TCR beta chains were confirmed in vitro to be specific for cytomegalovirus antigens. Compared with the roughly 670-donor mean, donors in an Asian-associated ancestry cluster had fewer N-insertions in productive TCRs, according to a later genetic analysis. The cohort was sequenced for TCR beta chains only, and without alpha or paired-chain data the features that could be detected were limited. The classifier was reported to diagnose cytomegalovirus status with high specificity and sensitivity in both the original and validation cohorts. Strong co-occurrence of HLA alleles, especially DR and DQ, made assigning TCR associations to individual alleles difficult. In the study, approximately 160 TCR beta chains were listed as associated with cytomegalovirus. Specific HLA alleles were associated with 15,000 to 20,000 TCR beta sequences at a false discovery rate of 0.05 in a later analysis. CMV serostatus was the only immune exposure information available for the cohort. In an earlier analysis of approximately 600 of the donors, most TCR beta V segments were observed in productive rearrangements about 87% or about 30% of the time, broadly matching IMGT annotations. Because HLA typing was unavailable for some donors at each locus, only the typed subset was used in association tests.

The cohort was made up of several hundred healthy bone marrow donors. Cohort members were all nominally healthy when sampled, although unrecorded immune exposures were likely present. The donor tested CMV seropositive, placing the donor among the approximately 290 seropositive members of the cohort. Every donor gave a peripheral blood sample, and the peripheral blood mononuclear cells from that sample were used for TCR beta sequencing. Genomic DNA extraction from the blood cell samples was performed with the Qiagen DNeasy Blood Extraction Kit. A remark on this clone: The target of this receptor is not known. Base qualities are not recorded, but no much larger clone differs from it by a single base.

Libraries were prepared through the immunoSEQ multiplex PCR assay. For the multiplex PCR, a mixture combining 60 forward primers for TCR Vbeta segments and 13 reverse primers for TCR Jbeta segments was used. A multiplex PCR assay on genomic DNA amplified the CDR3 region of rearranged TCR beta genes. The amplified TCR beta libraries were sequenced on the Illumina HiSeq System as 87-base-pair reads. The source study handled its data this way. A later analysis counted about 80 million unique TCR beta chains across the 666 repertoires, and 9.5 million to 11 million of these chains were shared by at least two donors. To remove PCR and sequencing errors, raw reads were error-corrected and collapsed into unique sequences using a nearest-neighbor algorithm that merged closely related sequences. V, D and J gene segments were assigned by aligning CDR3 sequences to IMGT reference sequences. For a sequence to be retained, a match of at least six nucleotides was required to both a V gene segment and a J gene segment. Rearrangements were classified as productive when the CDR3 lacked stop codons and remained in frame with V and J, and all other rearrangements were classified as non-productive. CDR3 was defined according to IMGT convention as the region running from the second conserved V-encoded cysteine to the conserved J-encoded phenylalanine. In an earlier analysis of 550 to 650 of the donors, sequences lacking an unambiguous match to a single V gene segment were excluded. In an earlier analysis of 587 of the donors, a V segment was called functional when productive rearrangements were above 56.7%, and segregating when the standard deviation between donors exceeded 5%. A statistical classification framework was developed to diagnose cytomegalovirus status using the catalog of TCR beta chain sequences. A later analysis assigned V and J genes by comparing TCR nucleotide sequences with IMGT/GENE-DB human TR gene sequences. Using the TCRdist pipeline, a later analysis assigned CDR3 sequences along with most-parsimonious VDJ recombination scenarios. A later analysis defined each TCR beta chain by its CDR3 amino acid sequence plus V-gene family, and excluded reads lacking a unique V-gene family. To address suspected cross-contamination and a sequencing artifact, a later analysis removed a few hundred highly shared, low-generation-probability nucleotide sequences. For each public chain, a later analysis derived a clonal expansion index from normalized ranks of inferred template counts within each repertoire. A later analysis computed generation probabilities with a VDJ recombination model fitted to out-of-frame rearrangements, and checked the results against IGoR. In a later analysis, TCR-TCR, TCR-HLA and TCR-CMV co-occurrence was scored with hypergeometric tests, and a repertoire-size bias correction was applied to TCR pairs. A later analysis estimated false discovery rates by permuting HLA or CMV assignments 20 times. In a later analysis, co-occurring TCRs were grouped using DBSCAN, and TCRdist sequence similarity was added for clustering within HLA-allele-positive subsets. For co-occurrence clustering, repertoires with fewer than 30,000 or more than 120,000 public chains were excluded, along with a handful of repertoires with anomalous nucleotide sharing. In its TCRdb copy, this immuneACCESS table keeps in-frame sequences only and misses some clones. Where compared with another copy, unresolved V genes explain less than half of these, and the others have no known cause. That table supplies the V and J calls and clone size; D and trimming were determined from the DNA. This sample comprises some 120,000 clones, about 8.6% of them detected only once. Around 6.1% of the sample belongs to the ten largest clones.

The sample was PBMCs. The sequence came from a woman aged 35 to 49 in good health and CMV-seropositive. The chain joins TRBV30 to TRBJ1-4, and the D gene may be TRBD1, 5 bases matching. The CDR3 corresponds to CAWSIRATNEKLFF. The nucleotides are TGTGCCTGGAGTATCAGGGCAACTAATGAAAAACTGTTTTTT.